This T cell receptor (beta chain) is from a study of graft-versus-host responses after intestinal transplantation. Study-wide background: Uniformly, recipients were administered anti-thymocyte globulin induction with subsequent tacrolimus and steroids for around three years.

As regards this clone: As yet, its antigen is unknown.

Germline V lookup: CDR1 SNHLY, CDR2 FYNNEI. Deletions cut 3 bases from V and 8 bases from J, with 7 bases between. CDR3 length equals 11 residues. Assay used: immunoSEQ multiplex PCR; TCRdb lists only in-frame clones, some missing. This table has approximately 130,000 clones, about 92% appearing once. The clonotype comes from a human donor who received an intestinal transplant. The sequencing here drew on unstimulated CD4+ T cells sorted from spleen or lymph node cells, taken before intestinal transplant. The chain joins TRBV2 to TRBJ1-2; possible D gene TRBD1, 5 bases. This CDR3 reads CASSEGVGYTF. The DNA of the CDR3 is TGTGCCAGCAGTGAGGGGGTCGGCTACACCTTC.